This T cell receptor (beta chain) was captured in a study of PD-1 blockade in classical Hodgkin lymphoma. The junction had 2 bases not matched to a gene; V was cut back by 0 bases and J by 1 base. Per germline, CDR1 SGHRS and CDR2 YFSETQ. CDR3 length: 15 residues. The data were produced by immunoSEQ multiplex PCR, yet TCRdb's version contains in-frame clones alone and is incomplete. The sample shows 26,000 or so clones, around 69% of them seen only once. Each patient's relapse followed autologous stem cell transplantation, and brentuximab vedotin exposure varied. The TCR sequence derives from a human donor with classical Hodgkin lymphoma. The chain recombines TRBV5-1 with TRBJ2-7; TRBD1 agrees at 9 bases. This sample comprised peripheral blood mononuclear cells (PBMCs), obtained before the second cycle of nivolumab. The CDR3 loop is CASSLGGTGSYEQYF. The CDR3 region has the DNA TGCGCCAGCAGCTTGGGCGGGACAGGGTCCTACGAGCAGTACTTC.